This T cell receptor beta chain derives from a study of T cell changes during pregnancy in multiple sclerosis. CDR1 LNHNV and CDR2 YYDKDF come from the germline V gene (reference sequence). V lost 4 bases and J lost 6; bases outside the gene matches: 6. The length of the CDR3 is 14 residues. The assay was immunoSEQ multiplex PCR, and TCRdb's table has in-frame clones only and misses some. The data show 80,000 or so clones, about 90% seen once. The TCR was taken from a female donor with multiple sclerosis, enrolled in a pregnancy study. The sample here was peripheral blood, taken before pregnancy. The chain couples TRBV15 to TRBJ1-5; TRBD1 agrees at 7 bases. In DNA, the CDR3 is TGTGCCACCAGCACCGACAGGGTTCCTCAGCCCCAGCATTTT. Its protein is CATSTDRVPQPQHF.